Each of the 17 T cell receptor beta chains below was sequenced from the same sample in a study of ipilimumab plus nivolumab after autologous stem cell transplantation (dated by TCRdb to about 2021). The receptor library was made with the immunoSEQ multiplex PCR assay. TCRdb retrieved this table from immuneACCESS and kept in-frame rearrangements only. Not all clones are present; in checked studies, unresolved V genes account for under half, and no reason is known for the remainder. This sample is represented by roughly 11,000 clones; roughly two thirds of them were singletons. The top ten clones comprise more than 25% of the sample. Sample: PBMCs, taken in a trial of ipilimumab plus nivolumab as post-transplant consolidation. The receptor set was obtained from a male donor with diffuse large B-cell lymphoma.

The V call is TRBV5-5, the J call TRBJ2-7; 12 bases line up with TRBD1. In germline, CDR1 is SGHKS, CDR2 YYEKEE (reference sequence). The CDR3 is made up of 14 amino acids. After removal of 4 bases from V and 7 bases from J, the junction contained 6 bases not matched to a gene. CDR3 loop: CASSRDRGPSEQYF. The CDR3, as DNA: TGTGCCAGCAGCAGGGACAGGGGGCCATCGGAGCAGTACTTC.

The chain combines TRBV6-1 with TRBJ2-7; D may be TRBD1 (6 bases). Per the germline V gene, CDR1 is MNHNS and CDR2 is SASEGT. With 6 bases removed from V and 3 bases from J, the gap between germline ends came to 18 bases. The CDR3 totals 15 residues. In DNA, the CDR3 is TGTGCCAGCAGGGACTGGATGGGACAACTCTACGAGCAGTACTTC. Residues: CASRDWMGQLYEQYF.

There are a few counts of this clone. V gene TRBV5-1 combines with J gene TRBJ2-1, with D possibly being TRBD2 (6 bases). CDR3 length: 14 amino acids. CDR1 SGHRS and CDR2 YFSETQ come from the germline V gene. Deletions cut 6 bases from V and 3 bases from J, with 13 bases between. CDR3 loop: CASTPGRGYNEQFF. The CDR3 DNA reads TGCGCCAGCACGCCCGGGCGGGGCTACAATGAGCAGTTCTTC.

The chain uses TRBV19 and TRBJ1-5, with D possibly TRBD1 on 5 matching bases. With 6 bases removed from V and 9 bases from J, the gap between germline ends came to 12 bases. CDR1 LNHDA and CDR2 SQIVND come from the germline V gene (reference sequence). The CDR3 is made up of 12 amino acids. The CDR3 coding sequence is TGTGCCAGTAGGGACTCGGGGACGCCCCAGCATTTT. Protein sequence: CASRDSGTPQHF. The variable domain in full, completed from reference TRBV19 and TRBJ1-5, reads DGGITQSPKYLFRKEGQNVTLSCEQNLNHDAMYWYRQDPGQGLRLIYYSQIVNDFQKGDIAEGYSVSREKKESFPLTVTSAQKNPTAFYLCASRDSGTPQHFGDGTRLSIL.

The chain is built from TRBV6-1 and TRBJ1-2; 10 nucleotides align to TRBD1. Germline lookup yields CDR1 MNHNS and CDR2 SASEGT. The CDR3 has 14 residues. With 4 bases clipped from V and 2 bases from J, the junction kept 1 base outside the gene matches. CDR3 in amino acids: CASSGTGGNYGYTF. The CDR3 DNA reads as TGTGCCAGCAGTGGGACAGGGGGGAACTATGGCTACACCTTC.

V usage is TRBV5-5 and J usage is TRBJ1-1; a possible D gene is TRBD1 (5 bases). Trimming pared 1 base from V and 5 bases from J, leaving 12 bases between. Germline loops: CDR1 SGHKS, CDR2 YYEKEE (reference sequence). The CDR3 is made up of 14 amino acids. The CDR3 protein is CASSLSPGGTEAFF. The CDR3 bases are TGTGCCAGCAGCTTGTCGCCCGGGGGAACTGAAGCTTTCTTT.

V usage is TRBV7-8 and J usage is TRBJ1-3; D unclear. The V and J ends lost 0 bases and 7 bases respectively, with 7 bases between them. Germline V gene lookup returns CDR1 SGHVS and CDR2 FQNEAQ. There are 13 residues in the CDR3. As DNA, the CDR3 is TGTGCCAGCAGCTTAGCCCAGCCGAACACCATATATTTT. This gives the protein CASSLAQPNTIYF.

This chain joins TRBV6-5 and TRBJ1-4, with D perhaps matching TRBD1 (5 bases). V dropped 6 bases and J dropped 2 bases, with 10 bases sitting between them. The germline V gene encodes CDR1 MNHEY and CDR2 SVGAGI. CDR3 size: 14 residues. CDR3 coding DNA: TGTGCCAGCAGCAGGGTGGGCACTAATGAAAAACTGTTTTTT. This sequence encodes CASSRVGTNEKLFF.

The chain combines TRBV15 with TRBJ2-4, with a weak D call TRBD2 (5 bases). Germline V gene lookup returns CDR1 LNHNV and CDR2 YYDKDF (reference sequence). Deletions cut 3 bases from V and 0 bases from J, with 6 bases between. The length of the CDR3 is 14 residues. The DNA of the CDR3 is TGTGCCACCAGCAGGGACTTAGCCAAAAACATTCAGTACTTC. Its translation: CATSRDLAKNIQYF.

CDR3 bases: TGCGCCAGCAGCCGGGGACTAGCGGGGCTATACAATGAGCAGTTCTTC. It codes for CASSRGLAGLYNEQFF. J is TRBJ2-1 and V is TRBV4-1; 13 bases match TRBD2. The CDR3 sequence is 16 residues long. With V trimmed by 4 bases and J by 4 bases, 4 bases remained unmatched. Germline values: CDR1 MGHRA, CDR2 YSYEKL.

The chain is built from TRBV5-4 and TRBJ1-1; D is possibly TRBD1 (6 bases). The CDR3 consists of 12 residues. CDR1 SGHNT and CDR2 YYREEE come from the germline V gene (reference sequence). The V and J ends lost 4 bases and 8 bases respectively, with 12 bases between them. The CDR3 loop is CASSPDRQEAFF. The CDR3 DNA reads TGTGCCAGCAGCCCGGACAGACAAGAAGCTTTCTTT.

The chain couples TRBV7-2 to TRBJ2-7, with a tentative D call TRBD2 (6 bases). Germline V lookup: CDR1 SGHTA, CDR2 FQGNSA. The CDR3 extends over 15 amino acids. V dropped 6 bases and J dropped 4 bases, with 19 bases sitting between them. CDR3 amino acids: CASSTGGAGKYEQYF. CDR3 coding DNA: TGTGCCAGCAGTACCGGAGGGGCAGGGAAGTACGAGCAGTACTTC. Looking up the rest from reference TRBV7-2 and TRBJ2-7 gives the full variable domain: GAGVSQSPSNKVTEKGKDVELRCDPISGHTALYWYRQSLGQGLEFLIYFQGNSAPDKSGLPSDRFSAERTGGSVSTLTIQRTQQEDSAVYLCASSTGGAGKYEQYFGPGTRLTVT.

J is TRBJ2-7 and V is TRBV5-6; D is uncertain. The ends were cut back, 0 bases at V and 7 bases at J, with 11 bases in the middle. The CDR3 has 13 residues. The germline V gene encodes CDR1 SGHDT and CDR2 YYEEEE. The CDR3 sequence is CASSLVRSGEQYF. The CDR3, as DNA: TGTGCCAGCAGCTTGGTTAGGTCTGGGGAGCAGTACTTC. Looking up the rest from reference TRBV5-6 and TRBJ2-7 gives the full variable domain: DAGVTQSPTHLIKTRGQQVTLRCSPKSGHDTVSWYQQALGQGPQFIFQYYEEEERQRGNFPDRFSGHQFPNYSSELNVNALLLGDSALYLCASSLVRSGEQYFGPGTRLTVT.

The chain couples TRBV5-1 to TRBJ1-1, with 7 bases fitting TRBD1. CDR3 length: 12 residues. CDR1 and CDR2 (germline): SGHRS, YFSETQ. The V gene end was trimmed by 5 bases and the J gene end by 8 bases; junction bases not matched to a gene: 6. The CDR3 DNA is TGCGCCAGCAGGAAAGGGACAGAGGAAGCTTTCTTT. Its protein product is CASRKGTEEAFF.

J is TRBJ2-3 and V is TRBV19, with D perhaps assigned TRBD1 or TRBD2 (5 bases each). V gave up 1 base and J gave up 2 bases, with 19 bases separating them. CDR1 LNHDA and CDR2 SQIVND come from the germline V gene (reference sequence). CDR3 length: 18 residues. The CDR3 here is CASSIVNIRRGYTDTQYF. The DNA of the CDR3 is TGTGCCAGTAGTATAGTTAACATCCGACGGGGCTACACAGATACGCAGTATTTT.

This clone appeared a few times. This rearrangement joins TRBV7-9 to TRBJ2-2; TRBD1 matches at 7 bases. Germline loops: CDR1 SEHNR, CDR2 FQNEAQ (reference sequence). The CDR3 has 17 amino acids. Trimming took 4 bases from V and 3 from J; bases not matched to a gene: 11. The CDR3 DNA sequence: TGTGCCAGCAGCTCTGGGTCCCGGGACAGTTACACCGGGGAGCTGTTTTTT. Amino acids: CASSSGSRDSYTGELFF.

This clone was picked up a small number of times. The chain joins TRBV7-8 to TRBJ2-5; 10 bases agree with TRBD1. The CDR3 runs to 13 residues. Germline assignment: CDR1 SGHVS and CDR2 FQNEAQ. Trimming removed 8 bases from V and 4 bases from J; junction bases left unmatched: 4. DNA of the CDR3: TGTGCCAGCGAGGACAGGGGGGGAGAGACCCAGTACTTC. It encodes CASEDRGGETQYF.